Reported below is one T cell receptor (beta chain). TCRdb derives one entry per CDR3 protein from the 5' RACE reads, leaving out DNA. The sample table includes hundreds of thousands of distinct CDR3 sequences. The sample comes from a study of T cells expressing NK-cell markers. This CDR3 has 18 amino acids. This clonotype was obtained from a young man in good health. This chain links TRBV21-1 with TRBJ2-5; TCRdb proposes TRBD2, but this gene call is untestable without DNA. TRBV21-1 is noted as a pseudogene. The sequenced sample was blood T cells: a sorted CD56 or NKG2C T cell subset, CD4+ or CD8+ T cells, or bulk PBMC T cells (not recorded which). The CDR3 is CASSKAWRAGVDQETQYF.